What follows are 29 T cell receptor beta chains derived from one specimen sequenced in a study of blood T cell repertoires in COVID-19 (dated by TCRdb to about 2020). The library was obtained by the immunoSEQ multiplex PCR assay. As stored in TCRdb, this immuneACCESS dataset retains in-frame rearrangements with V and J assigned. A fraction of the clones does not appear; measured against another copy, unresolved V genes explain less than half of the discrepancy, and the remainder lacks a known reason. This sample holds some 320,000 clones; approximately 88% were observed only once. The top ten hold roughly 5.2% of the sample. Sequencing was done on a sample of PBMCs or T cells enriched from blood (not recorded which). These receptors all come from a man aged 55 to 70 who had recovered from COVID-19.

J is TRBJ1-2 and V is TRBV28; D is unclear. The germline V gene encodes CDR1 MDHEN and CDR2 SYDVKM. The CDR3 has 13 residues. V gave up 11 bases and J gave up 1 base, with 14 bases separating them. The CDR3 DNA is TGTGCCGGAGGGCAGGCGATTAACTATGGCTACACCTTC. This gives the protein CAGGQAINYGYTF.

This clone occurred once. The chain carries TRBV11-2 and TRBJ2-2; D is unresolved. Looked up from germline, CDR1 is SGHAT and CDR2 is FQNNGV. Trimming shortened V by 2 bases and J by 6 bases, and 7 bases separated the two germline ends. CDR3 length: 13 residues. The CDR3 region is CASSLTLSGELFF. CDR3 DNA: TGTGCCAGCAGCTTAACTCTTTCCGGGGAGCTGTTTTTT.

The gene calls are TRBV7-3 and TRBJ2-1; possible D gene TRBD2, 6 bases. The germline CDR1 and CDR2 sequences are SGHTA and FQGTGA. The CDR3 is made up of 15 amino acids. With 5 bases removed from V and 4 bases from J, the gap between germline ends came to 15 bases. The CDR3 reads CASSPGLQNYNEQFF. The CDR3 nucleotides read TGTGCCAGCAGCCCGGGACTCCAGAATTACAATGAGCAGTTCTTC.

This rearrangement joins TRBV14 to TRBJ1-3; D is unclear. Trimming stripped 0 bases from V and 3 bases from J, with 12 bases between. CDR1 and CDR2 (germline): SGHDN, FVKESK. This CDR3 spans 16 amino acids. CDR3 nucleotides: TGTGCCAGCAGCCAAGAGAGGGATTGGGGTGGAAACACCATATATTTT. Amino acids: CASSQERDWGGNTIYF.

This clone appeared once. This chain connects TRBV4-3 to TRBJ1-1, with D maybe TRBD1 (5 bases). CDR1 and CDR2 from the germline V gene are LGHNA and YSLEER. The CDR3 totals 14 residues. V was trimmed by 2 bases and J by 0 bases, leaving 7 bases between them. This CDR3 is CASSQLTVNTEAFF. The CDR3 DNA reads as TGCGCCAGCAGCCAACTGACAGTGAACACTGAAGCTTTCTTT.

The chain recombines TRBV4-2 with TRBJ2-6; the D gene is possibly TRBD1 (6 bases). Germline CDR1 and CDR2: LGHNA and YNFKEQ. The ends were cut back, 0 bases at V and 5 bases at J, with 11 bases in the middle. The CDR3 has 16 residues. CDR3 coding DNA: TGTGCCAGCAGCCAAGATTCAGGGGCGCGGGCCAACGTCCTGACTTTC. Its protein product is CASSQDSGARANVLTF.

V and J are TRBV5-1 and TRBJ1-1; unclear D gene. The length of the CDR3 is 17 residues. Per the germline V gene, CDR1 is SGHRS and CDR2 is YFSETQ. The V end was cut by 0 bases, the J end by 5 bases, with 20 bases between. CDR3 residues: CASSLGYFVTGDTEAFF. In DNA form, the CDR3 reads TGCGCCAGCAGCTTGGGATACTTCGTCACCGGTGATACTGAAGCTTTCTTT.

V and J are TRBV9 and TRBJ2-5; 7 nucleotides align to TRBD2. The V segment lost 0 bases and the J segment 1 base; nucleotides outside the gene matches: 3. The CDR3 contains 15 residues. Germline lookup yields CDR1 SGDLS and CDR2 YYNGEE. The CDR3 loop reads CASSVDGTIQETQYF. Written as DNA, the CDR3 is TGTGCCAGCAGCGTAGATGGGACTATCCAAGAGACCCAGTACTTC.

The V gene is TRBV27, the J gene TRBJ1-1, with D unclear. Germline V gene lookup returns CDR1 MNHEY and CDR2 SMNVEV (reference sequence). This CDR3 comprises 12 residues. Deletions cut 5 bases from V and 9 bases from J, with 13 bases between. CDR3 amino acids: CASSRIGVKAFF. The DNA for the CDR3 is TGTGCCAGCAGTCGGATCGGGGTTAAAGCTTTCTTT.

This clone was found once. This chain's CDR3 is CASSLGAGTEAFF. The CDR3 DNA reads as TGCGCCAGCAGCTTGGGGGCAGGCACTGAAGCTTTCTTT. This rearrangement joins TRBV5-1 to TRBJ1-1; D not resolved. Germline assignment: CDR1 SGHRS and CDR2 YFSETQ. Trimming took 0 bases from V and 4 from J, leaving 7 bases between them. The CDR3 contains 13 residues.

V and J are TRBV27 and TRBJ2-7, with TRBD2 as a possible D gene (5 bases). Germline CDR1 is MNHEY and CDR2 is SMNVEV (reference sequence). This CDR3 contains 13 residues. Trimming left V 2 bases short and J 4 bases short, with 9 bases between. The CDR3 sequence: CASSLGGRYEQYF. CDR3 nucleotide sequence: TGTGCCAGCAGTTTAGGAGGAAGGTACGAGCAGTACTTC.

This clone was observed a single time. This CDR3 is CATSRAIGTGLMNTEAFF. The CDR3 region has the DNA TGTGCCACCAGCAGAGCAATCGGGACAGGCCTCATGAACACTGAAGCTTTCTTT. The chain carries TRBV15 and TRBJ1-1, with 8 bases lining up with TRBD1. CDR1 and CDR2 (germline): LNHNV, YYDKDF (reference sequence). This CDR3 has 18 residues. J lost 0 bases, V lost 1 base, and 10 bases had no gene match.

The chain combines TRBV28 with TRBJ2-3; D may be TRBD1 (6 bases). Germline V gene lookup returns CDR1 MDHEN and CDR2 SYDVKM. The CDR3 runs 14 residues. The V end lost 11 bases, the J end lost 4 bases, and 19 bases lay between the germline ends. CDR3 bases: TGTGCCTTAAGCAGTGGGACACCCGCAGATACGCAGTATTTT. Its translation is CALSSGTPADTQYF. The complete variable domain, with remaining parts taken from reference TRBV28 and TRBJ2-3, reads DVKVTQSSRYLVKRTGEKVFLECVQDMDHENMFWYRQDPGLGLRLIYFSYDVKMKEKGDIPEGYSVSREKKERFSLILESASTNQTSMYLCALSSGTPADTQYFGPGTRLTVL.

The V and J genes are TRBV28 and TRBJ1-2; D may be TRBD1 (6 bases). V was cut by 6 bases and J by 1 base, with 18 bases left in between. Germline values: CDR1 MDHEN, CDR2 SYDVKM. This CDR3 comprises 16 residues. The CDR3 DNA reads TGTGCCAGCAGCCTACAGGGCGGGTCCGGTAACTATGGCTACACCTTC. Translated, it gives CASSLQGGSGNYGYTF.

The chain combines TRBV5-6 with TRBJ1-1; possible D gene TRBD1, 6 bases. The CDR3 runs to 15 residues. V lost 2 bases, J lost 0 bases, and 11 bases lay in between. Germline assignment: CDR1 SGHDT and CDR2 YYEEEE. The CDR3 nucleotides read TGTGCCAGCAGCTTTGATGCAGGGGTGAACACTGAAGCTTTCTTT. This encodes CASSFDAGVNTEAFF.

This clone has a handful of counts. The chain has TRBV27 and TRBJ2-1; 13 positions agree with TRBD2. V shed 6 bases and J 9 bases; nucleotides not matched to a gene: 20. Germline CDR1 is MNHEY and CDR2 is SMNVEV (reference sequence). The CDR3 runs 19 residues. CDR3 protein: CASRPGLAGLRPIFGEQFF. The CDR3 DNA sequence: TGTGCCAGCAGGCCGGGACTAGCGGGACTCCGGCCGATCTTCGGTGAGCAGTTCTTC.

The chain is built from TRBV5-4 and TRBJ2-1; TRBD2 aligns across 13 bases. Germline CDR1 is SGHNT and CDR2 is YYREEE (reference sequence). The junction had 5 bases not matched to a gene; V was cut back by 3 bases and J by 5 bases. The CDR3 loop spans 16 amino acids. This chain's CDR3 is CASSSRTSGGHNEQFF. The CDR3 nucleotides read TGTGCCAGCAGCTCTCGGACTAGCGGGGGCCACAATGAGCAGTTCTTC.

The rearrangement links TRBV28 to TRBJ2-1; 8 bases align to TRBD2. The CDR3 is 14 residues long. In germline, CDR1 is MDHEN, CDR2 SYDVKM. With 3 bases clipped from V and 8 bases from J, the junction kept 6 bases outside the gene matches. Written as DNA, the CDR3 is TGTGCCAGCAGTTTCCCCGGGAGGGTGGATGAGCAGTTCTTC. Encoded protein: CASSFPGRVDEQFF. Combining the CDR3 with reference TRBV28 and TRBJ2-1 gives the whole variable domain DVKVTQSSRYLVKRTGEKVFLECVQDMDHENMFWYRQDPGLGLRLIYFSYDVKMKEKGDIPEGYSVSREKKERFSLILESASTNQTSMYLCASSFPGRVDEQFFGPGTRLTVL.

J is TRBJ2-3 and V is TRBV5-4; a possible D gene is TRBD1 (5 bases). Germline CDR1 is SGHNT and CDR2 is YYREEE (reference sequence). V shed 4 bases and J shed 2 bases, with 11 bases lying between them. CDR3 length: 14 amino acids. CDR3 DNA sequence: TGTGCCAGCAGCCCAGACAGCCACACAGATACGCAGTATTTT. Residues: CASSPDSHTDTQYF.

The genes are TRBV4-1 and TRBJ2-2; D is possibly TRBD1 (5 bases). Trimming took 0 bases from V and 0 from J, leaving 11 bases between them. The CDR3 has 17 amino acids. In germline, CDR1 is MGHRA, CDR2 YSYEKL. CDR3 nucleotide sequence: TGCGCCAGCAGCCAAGAACGGGCAGGGTCGAACACCGGGGAGCTGTTTTTT. Protein product: CASSQERAGSNTGELFF.

In DNA form, the CDR3 reads TGTGCCAGCAGCCCCTTAGCGGGAGGGGTCGGTGAGCAGTTCTTC. This sequence encodes CASSPLAGGVGEQFF. The chain links TRBV7-3 to TRBJ2-1, with TRBD2 identical over 11 bases. This CDR3 is built from 15 residues. The germline V gene encodes CDR1 SGHTA and CDR2 FQGTGA. V shed 5 bases, J shed 9 bases, and the junction held 9 bases outside the gene matches. Variable domain in full (rest from reference TRBV7-3 and TRBJ2-1): GAGVSQTPSNKVTEKGKYVELRCDPISGHTALYWYRQSLGQGPEFLIYFQGTGAADDSGLPNDRFFAVRPEGSVSTLKIQRTERGDSAVYLCASSPLAGGVGEQFFGPGTRLTVL.

The chain joins TRBV9 to TRBJ1-4; the match to TRBD1 covers 9 bases. The CDR3 extends over 16 amino acids. Trimming cost V 4 bases and J 5 bases; bases outside gene matches: 9. Germline V gives CDR1 SGDLS, CDR2 YYNGEE. CDR3 loop: CASSPLIGTGNEKLFF. As DNA, the CDR3 is TGTGCCAGCAGCCCCCTGATCGGGACAGGGAATGAAAAACTGTTTTTT.

The rearrangement joins TRBV11-1 to TRBJ1-5, with TRBD1 matching over 7 bases. CDR1 SGHAT and CDR2 FQDESV come from the germline V gene (reference sequence). The trim removed 1 base at V and 6 bases at J, leaving 3 bases unmatched. The CDR3 spans 14 residues. The CDR3 protein is CASSLEGAGQPQHF. The CDR3 DNA follows: TGTGCCAGCAGCTTAGAGGGGGCAGGTCAGCCCCAGCATTTT.

The chain uses TRBV28 and TRBJ2-1; D might be TRBD1 (6 bases). V was shortened by 5 bases and J by 1 base, with 12 bases between the two germline ends. This CDR3 is built from 15 residues. The germline V gene encodes CDR1 MDHEN and CDR2 SYDVKM. The CDR3: CASSGHTGSYNEQFF. DNA for the CDR3: TGTGCCAGCAGTGGCCACACAGGGTCCTACAATGAGCAGTTCTTC. The full variable domain, rest sourced from reference TRBV28 and TRBJ2-1, is DVKVTQSSRYLVKRTGEKVFLECVQDMDHENMFWYRQDPGLGLRLIYFSYDVKMKEKGDIPEGYSVSREKKERFSLILESASTNQTSMYLCASSGHTGSYNEQFFGPGTRLTVL.

This sequence joins TRBV7-9 and TRBJ1-3; maybe TRBD1 (6 bases). The ends were cut back, 4 bases at V and 0 bases at J, with 13 bases in the middle. Germline V gives CDR1 SEHNR, CDR2 FQNEAQ (reference sequence). There are 16 residues in the CDR3. The CDR3 DNA reads TGTGCCAGCAGCTCACCGGGACAATTCTCTGGAAACACCATATATTTT. Translation: CASSSPGQFSGNTIYF. Combining the CDR3 with reference TRBV7-9 and TRBJ1-3 gives the whole variable domain DTGVSQNPRHKITKRGQNVTFRCDPISEHNRLYWYRQTLGQGPEFLTYFQNEAQLEKSRLLSDRFSAERPKGSFSTLEIQRTEQGDSAMYLCASSSPGQFSGNTIYFGEGSWLTVV.

The chain uses TRBV10-3 and TRBJ2-7, with TRBD1 matching over 7 bases. CDR1 and CDR2 (germline): ENHRY, SYGVKD. The CDR3 length is 14 residues. J was trimmed by 7 bases and V by 10 bases; bases with no gene match: 16. This chain's CDR3 is CATERGAGGWEQYF. The CDR3, as DNA: TGTGCCACCGAAAGGGGAGCAGGGGGTTGGGAGCAGTACTTC.

The rearrangement links TRBV15 to TRBJ2-7; D is unclear. From germline, CDR1 is LNHNV and CDR2 YYDKDF (reference sequence). The CDR3 sequence is 15 residues long. Trimming took 0 bases from V and 2 from J, leaving 11 bases between them. Written as DNA, the CDR3 is TGTGCCACCAGCAGAGATCAGGCTTTTCCCTACGAGCAGTACTTC. Translated: CATSRDQAFPYEQYF.

This clone was picked up one time. The rearrangement joins TRBV10-2 to TRBJ1-6, with 9 bases identical to TRBD1. The CDR3 length is 13 residues. V shed 2 bases, J shed 13 bases, and the junction held 3 bases outside the gene matches. Germline V gives CDR1 WSHSY, CDR2 SAAADI. The CDR3 bases are TGCGCCAGCAGTGAGGGGACAGGGTTTCCCCTCCACTTT. Residues: CASSEGTGFPLHF.

The rearrangement uses TRBV6-5 and TRBJ2-2; D is possibly TRBD2 (5 bases). Germline V gives CDR1 MNHEY, CDR2 SVGAGI. Trimming cost V 2 bases and J 2 bases, with 9 bases left between them. CDR3 size: 15 residues. The CDR3 DNA follows: TGTGCCAGCAGTTACCTAGCAGCTAACACCGGGGAGCTGTTTTTT. Its translation: CASSYLAANTGELFF.